Listed below are T cell receptor beta chains from one sample, sequenced in a study of blood T cells in healthy people across ages. MiXCR, applied by TCRdb to the 5' RACE reads, yields one record per CDR3 protein. The sample carries approximately 900,000 distinct CDR3 sequences, roughly 50% recorded once. The sequencing input was blood. The receptors derive from a man aged 25 to 45 in good health. CDR3s include the opening cysteine and the closing phenylalanine or tryptophan. Each record gives: D gene, J gene, V gene, clone size, CDR3 protein, CDR3 DNA. A D gene is named only where the DNA matches it firmly. The size field is filled for only some rows; it gives once, few, many or a size class.

-,TRBJ2-4,TRBV28,-,CASGEGGAKNIQYF,TGTGCCAGCGGGGAGGGGGGAGCCAAAAACATTCAGTACTTC
-,TRBJ1-1,TRBV20-1,-,CSARVGSRNTEAFF,TGCAGTGCTAGAGTTGGGTCGAGGAACACTGAAGCTTTCTTT
TRBD1,TRBJ2-7,TRBV24-1,few,CATGTGLDEQYF,TGTGCCACCGGGACAGGGCTGGACGAGCAGTACTTC
TRBD2,TRBJ2-7,TRBV6-5,-,CASRLTSGGVSYEQYF,TGTGCCAGCAGGCTAACTAGCGGGGGAGTTTCCTACGAGCAGTACTTC
-,TRBJ2-3,TRBV24-1,-,CATSDFTGEVRTDTQYF,TGTGCCACCAGTGATTTTACAGGAGAAGTTCGTACAGATACGCAGTATTTT
TRBD1,TRBJ1-4,TRBV7-2,few,CASSLNRGPNEKLFF,TGTGCCAGCAGCCTGAACAGGGGCCCTAATGAAAAACTGTTTTTT
TRBD1,TRBJ1-4,TRBV7-9,many,CASSSRQGNEKLFF,TGTGCCAGCAGCTCGCGACAGGGTAATGAAAAACTGTTTTTT
-,TRBJ1-1,TRBV9,-,CASSAKFNTEAFF,TGTGCCAGCAGCGCTAAATTTAACACTGAAGCTTTCTTT
TRBD1,TRBJ2-7,TRBV3-1,-,CASSSWPRGTHEQYF,TGTGCCAGCAGCTCATGGCCCAGGGGGACCCACGAGCAGTACTTC
-,TRBJ2-6,TRBV2,-,CASSRVANVLTF,TGTGCCAGCAGTCGGGTTGCCAACGTCCTGACTTTC
TRBD2,TRBJ2-7,TRBV6-2/TRBV6-3,-,CASIRTSSHSYEQYF,TGTGCCAGCATCAGGACTAGCTCTCACTCCTACGAGCAGTACTTC
-,TRBJ1-5,TRBV3-1,-,CAGSQGGNQPQHF,TGTGCCGGCAGCCAAGGTGGCAATCAGCCCCAGCATTTT
-,TRBJ2-7,TRBV3-1,-,CASSQDAASYEQYF,TGTGCCAGCAGCCAAGATGCGGCCTCCTACGAGCAGTACTTC
TRBD2,TRBJ2-7,TRBV4-1,-,CASSQVGSGSSYEQYF,TGCGCCAGCAGCCAAGTGGGTAGCGGGAGTTCCTACGAGCAGTACTTC
-,TRBJ1-1,TRBV6-5,-,CASSYRQPGEAFF,TGTGCCAGCAGTTACCGACAGCCTGGGGAAGCTTTCTTT
-,TRBJ2-7,TRBV28,-,CASKEGPKETRYF,TGTGCCAGCAAGGAGGGGCCTAAAGAGACCCGGTACTTC
-,TRBJ2-7,TRBV28,-,CASSLRDVKYF,TGTGCCAGCAGTCTCCGGGACGTAAAGTACTTC
-,TRBJ2-1,TRBV2,few,CASIYRNEQFF,TGTGCCAGCATTTACAGGAATGAGCAGTTCTTC
TRBD1,TRBJ1-2,TRBV6-5,-,CASSYQGTGGSGYTF,TGTGCCAGCAGTTACCAGGGGACAGGGGGCAGTGGCTACACCTTC
-,TRBJ1-2,TRBV2,few,CASTQGEEVYGYTF,TGTGCCAGCACTCAGGGAGAGGAGGTCTATGGCTACACCTTC
-,TRBJ2-3,TRBV7-3,-,CASSPGGRGTDTQYF,TGTGCCAGCAGCCCCGGGGGTCGGGGTACAGATACGCAGTATTTT
-,TRBJ1-2,TRBV5-4,-,CASSSVQGVFYGYTF,TGTGCCAGCAGCTCCGTCCAAGGAGTGTTCTATGGCTACACCTTC
-,TRBJ2-7,TRBV11-2,many,CASTPGLSSYEQYF,TGTGCCAGCACGCCGGGACTGAGCTCCTACGAGCAGTACTTC
-,TRBJ2-7,TRBV3-1,-,CASSQGSSEQYF,TGTGCCAGCAGCCAGGGGAGCTCCGAGCAGTACTTC
-,TRBJ1-3,TRBV27,-,CASSLLPLFPSNTIYF,TGTGCCAGCAGTTTATTACCCCTATTCCCATCGAACACCATATATTTT
TRBD1,TRBJ2-1,TRBV7-2,-,CASSLAGQGLYEQFF,TGTGCCAGCAGCTTAGCGGGACAGGGCCTCTATGAGCAGTTCTTC